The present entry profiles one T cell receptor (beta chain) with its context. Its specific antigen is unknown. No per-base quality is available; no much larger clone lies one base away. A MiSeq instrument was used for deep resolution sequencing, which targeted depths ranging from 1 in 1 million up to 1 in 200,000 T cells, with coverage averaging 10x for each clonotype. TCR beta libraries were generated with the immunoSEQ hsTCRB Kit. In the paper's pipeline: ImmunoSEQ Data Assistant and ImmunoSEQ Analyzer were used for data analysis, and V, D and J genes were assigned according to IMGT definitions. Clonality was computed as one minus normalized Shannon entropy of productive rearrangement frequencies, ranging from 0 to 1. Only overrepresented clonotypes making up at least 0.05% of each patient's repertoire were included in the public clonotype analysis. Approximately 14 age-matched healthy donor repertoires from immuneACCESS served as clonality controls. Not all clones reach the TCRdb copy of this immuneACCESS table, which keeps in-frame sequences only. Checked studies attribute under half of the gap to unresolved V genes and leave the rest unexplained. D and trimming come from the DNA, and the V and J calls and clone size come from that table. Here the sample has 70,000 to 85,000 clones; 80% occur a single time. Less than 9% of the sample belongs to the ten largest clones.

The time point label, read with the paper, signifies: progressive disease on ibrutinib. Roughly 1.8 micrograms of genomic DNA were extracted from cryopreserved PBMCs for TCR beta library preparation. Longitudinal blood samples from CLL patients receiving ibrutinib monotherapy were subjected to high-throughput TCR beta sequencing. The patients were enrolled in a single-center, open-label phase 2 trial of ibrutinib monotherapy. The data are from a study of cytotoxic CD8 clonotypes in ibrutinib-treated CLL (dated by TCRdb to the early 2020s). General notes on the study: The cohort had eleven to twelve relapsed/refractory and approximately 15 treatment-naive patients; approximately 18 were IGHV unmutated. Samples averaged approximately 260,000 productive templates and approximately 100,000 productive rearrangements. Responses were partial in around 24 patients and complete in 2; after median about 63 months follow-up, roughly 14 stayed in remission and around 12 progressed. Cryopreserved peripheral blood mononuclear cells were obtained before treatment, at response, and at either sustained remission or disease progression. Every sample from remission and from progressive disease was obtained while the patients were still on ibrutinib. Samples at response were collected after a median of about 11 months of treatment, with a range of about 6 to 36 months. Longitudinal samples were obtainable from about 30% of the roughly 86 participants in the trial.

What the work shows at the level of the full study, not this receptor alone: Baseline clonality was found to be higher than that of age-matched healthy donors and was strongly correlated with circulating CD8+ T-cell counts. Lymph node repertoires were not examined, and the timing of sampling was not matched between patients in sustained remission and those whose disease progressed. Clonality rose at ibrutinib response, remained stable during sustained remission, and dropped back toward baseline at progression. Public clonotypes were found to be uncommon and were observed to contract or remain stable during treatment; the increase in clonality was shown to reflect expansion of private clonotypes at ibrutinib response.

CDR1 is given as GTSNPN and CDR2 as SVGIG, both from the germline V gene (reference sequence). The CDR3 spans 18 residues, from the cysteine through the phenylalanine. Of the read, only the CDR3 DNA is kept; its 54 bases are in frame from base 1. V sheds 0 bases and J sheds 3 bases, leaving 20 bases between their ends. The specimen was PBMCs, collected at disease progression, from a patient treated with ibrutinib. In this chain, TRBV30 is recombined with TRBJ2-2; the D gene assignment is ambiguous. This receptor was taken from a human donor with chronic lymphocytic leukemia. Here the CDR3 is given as CAWSVYRISRKYTGELFF. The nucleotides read TGTGCCTGGAGTGTATACAGAATCAGCAGAAAATACACCGGGGAGCTGTTTTTT.